A single sample is the source of the 25 T cell receptor beta chains below, sequenced in a study of T cell repertoires in cytomegalovirus infection. The antigens for these receptors are not known. TCRdb itself ran the reads through MiXCR, one entry per CDR3 protein. The sample has around 710,000 distinct CDR3 sequences, roughly 28% seen once. The sample here was cultured CD8+ T cells from PBMCs, taken from culture after CMV antigen stimulation. Receptor source: a human donor in good health (CMV status not recorded). Some clones in this sample may be carry-over from other donors' samples.

The chain is built from TRBV19 and TRBJ1-2, with a weak D call TRBD1 (5 bases). This CDR3 contains 12 residues. CDR1 and CDR2 from the germline V gene are LNHDA and SQIVND (reference sequence). Trimming left V 10 bases short and J 6 bases short, with 15 bases between. As DNA, the CDR3 is TGTGCCATCCGGTTGGGGGGTCATGGCTACACCTTC. This sequence encodes CAIRLGGHGYTF.

The chain is built from TRBV29-1 and TRBJ1-1; TRBD1 agrees at 12 bases. With V trimmed by 6 bases and J by 3 bases, 8 bases remained unmatched. Germline V gene lookup returns CDR1 SQVTM and CDR2 ANQGSEA. The CDR3 covers 15 residues. CDR3 nucleotides: TGCAGCGTGACCGGGACAGGGGGCGTGGACACTGAAGCTTTCTTT. It encodes CSVTGTGGVDTEAFF.

This clonotype was seen a few times. The chain combines TRBV2 with TRBJ1-1; 9 bases match TRBD1. The V gene's germline CDR1 is SNHLY and CDR2 FYNNEI. V lost 6 bases and J lost 4; bases outside the gene matches: 15. The CDR3 totals 17 residues. The CDR3 loop is CASSQSRQGGFSTEAFF. CDR3 nucleotides: TGTGCCAGCAGCCAATCCAGACAGGGGGGTTTTTCCACTGAAGCTTTCTTT.

There are a few counts of this clonotype. In DNA, the CDR3 is TGTGCCAGCAGTACTACGGGACAGGGAACAGGGTTCTTC. It encodes CASSTTGQGTGFF. This sequence joins TRBV2 and TRBJ2-1; 9 bases agree with TRBD1. The CDR3 runs to 13 residues. V shed 5 bases and J 15 bases; nucleotides not matched to a gene: 11. Looked up from germline, CDR1 is SNHLY and CDR2 is FYNNEI.

Here the CDR3 DNA reads TGTGCCAGCAGGAGTGCCCTTGAAGCTTTCTTT. It translates to CASRSALEAFF. The chain is built from TRBV6-5 and TRBJ1-1, with no clear D. This CDR3 comprises 11 residues. V was pared by 6 bases and J by 7 bases, with 9 bases between. The germline CDR1 and CDR2 sequences are MNHEY and SVGAGI.

This clonotype showed up just a few times. V usage is TRBV7-9 and J usage is TRBJ2-3; D possibly corresponds to TRBD1 (5 bases). The V end was cut by 2 bases, the J end by 0 bases, with 12 bases between. The CDR3 is 16 amino acids. Per the germline V gene, CDR1 is SEHNR and CDR2 is FQNEAQ (reference sequence). CDR3: CASSLWLQASTDTQYF. DNA for the CDR3: TGTGCCAGCAGCTTATGGTTACAGGCTAGCACAGATACGCAGTATTTT.

The chain is built from TRBV5-5 and TRBJ1-5; 10 positions agree with TRBD1. V was clipped by 4 bases and J by 7 bases; unmatched bases: 8. The CDR3 contains 15 residues. Germline V gene lookup returns CDR1 SGHKS and CDR2 YYEKEE (reference sequence). The DNA of the CDR3 is TGTGCCAGCAGCGTCGGACAGGGGGGGTCGCAGCCCCAGCATTTT. Encoded protein: CASSVGQGGSQPQHF. The entire variable domain, with the rest obtained from reference TRBV5-5 and TRBJ1-5, is as follows: DAGVTQSPTHLIKTRGQQVTLRCSPISGHKSVSWYQQVLGQGPQFIFQYYEKEERGRGNFPDRFSARQFPNYSSELNVNALLLGDSALYLCASSVGQGGSQPQHFGDGTRLSIL.

The J gene is TRBJ1-2, the V gene TRBV6-4; TRBD1 might be the D (5 bases). Germline lookup yields CDR1 MRHNA and CDR2 SNTAGT. Trimming cost V 2 bases and J 10 bases, with 23 bases left between them. The CDR3 is made up of 16 amino acids. CDR3 protein: CASSDHLRAGSAAYTF. The CDR3 bases are TGTGCCAGCAGTGACCACCTCCGGGCAGGGTCGGCTGCCTACACCTTC.

The V and J genes are TRBV6-5 and TRBJ2-7; D may be TRBD1 (6 bases). Trimming took off 5 bases at V and 12 bases at J, with 17 bases between the two ends. The CDR3 extends over 12 amino acids. Germline loops: CDR1 MNHEY, CDR2 SVGAGI. The CDR3 spells CASSRDTLVLYV. CDR3 in DNA: TGTGCCAGCAGTCGGGACACGCTTGTCTTGTACGTC.

With respect to this clonotype: One junction end disagrees with the germline gene, perhaps due to a read error. The chain uses TRBV7-7 and TRBJ1-4; D is undetermined. The CDR3 is 15 residues long. Germline-derived CDR1 and CDR2 are SSHAT and FNYEAQ (reference sequence). CDR3 sequence (DNA): TGTGCTAGCAGCCCGTCCACGTTGGCTAATGAAAAACTGTTTTTT. Encoded protein: CASSPSTLANEKLFF.

The chain has TRBV6-1 and TRBJ2-1; no clear D gene. The CDR3 runs to 13 residues. Trimming removed 5 bases at V and 6 bases at J, with 11 bases between. From germline, CDR1 is MNHNS and CDR2 SASEGT. The DNA for the CDR3 is TGTGCCAGCAGTATATGGACCGTCAATGAGCAGTTCTTC. Translating it yields CASSIWTVNEQFF.

The chain links TRBV19 to TRBJ1-5, with D hard to call. V lost 1 base to trimming and J lost 7 bases, with 14 bases between them. The CDR3 sequence is 15 residues long. Germline CDR1 LNHDA, CDR2 SQIVND (reference sequence). CDR3 DNA: TGTGCCAGTAGTATAGTTTCAGGAGGCTACCAGCCCCAGCATTTT. Protein sequence: CASSIVSGGYQPQHF. Full variable domain (remainder filled in from reference TRBV19 and TRBJ1-5): DGGITQSPKYLFRKEGQNVTLSCEQNLNHDAMYWYRQDPGQGLRLIYYSQIVNDFQKGDIAEGYSVSREKKESFPLTVTSAQKNPTAFYLCASSIVSGGYQPQHFGDGTRLSIL.

The chain is built from TRBV9 and TRBJ2-3; 14 bases line up with TRBD2. The trim removed 2 bases at V and 6 bases at J, leaving 14 bases unmatched. This CDR3 region has 19 residues. Germline CDR1 and CDR2: SGDLS and YYNGEE. CDR3 bases: TGTGCCAGCAGCGTCGGGATCGGGACTAGCGGGGGAATAGACGATACGCAGTATTTT. It specifies CASSVGIGTSGGIDDTQYF.

This clonotype was found many times. The chain combines TRBV6-6 with TRBJ2-2, with 11 bases aligning to TRBD2. Looked up from germline, CDR1 is MNHNY and CDR2 is SVGAGI (reference sequence). The CDR3 runs 14 residues. The J segment lost 4 bases and the V segment lost 7 bases, leaving 2 bases of the junction unmatched. The CDR3 loop is CASKTSGGTGELFF. The CDR3 DNA sequence: TGTGCCAGCAAAACTAGCGGGGGCACCGGGGAGCTGTTTTTT.

This clonotype has just a few counts. The J gene is TRBJ1-2, the V gene TRBV29-1, with D uncertain. Germline CDR1 is SQVTM and CDR2 is ANQGSEA. Trimming removed 7 bases at V and 8 bases at J, with 14 bases between. This CDR3 spans 11 amino acids. For the CDR3, the DNA is TGCAGCGATAACCCGGCGGGGGGCTACACCTTC. It codes for CSDNPAGGYTF.

The chain uses TRBV27 and TRBJ1-2; D perhaps matches TRBD1 (5 bases). This CDR3 is built from 14 residues. Looked up from germline, CDR1 is MNHEY and CDR2 is SMNVEV (reference sequence). The V gene lost 5 bases and the J gene lost 2 bases, with 12 bases spanning the gap. The CDR3 reads CASSPLGTNYGYTF. For the CDR3, the DNA is TGTGCCAGCAGTCCCCTCGGGACCAACTATGGCTACACCTTC.

CDR3 region: CASSYSVGSGDLNSYEQYV. The CDR3 DNA reads TGTGCCAGCAGTTACTCAGTCGGTAGCGGAGACCTTAACTCCTACGAGCAGTACGTC. The V and J genes are TRBV6-2 or TRBV6-3 and TRBJ2-7, with D perhaps matching TRBD2 (6 bases). This CDR3 is 19 amino acids long. The V gene's germline CDR1 is MNHEY and CDR2 SVGEGT. V gave up 0 bases and J gave up 0 bases, with 21 bases separating them.

This rearrangement joins TRBV12-3 or TRBV12-4 to TRBJ1-2, with 7 bases identical to TRBD1. The CDR3 is 16 amino acids. V lost 4 bases and J lost 10; bases outside the gene matches: 18. The CDR3 DNA sequence: TGTGCCAGCAGTTCCCCCCGGGACAGCAGGGAGAATGCCTACACCTTC. Protein sequence: CASSSPRDSRENAYTF.

This sequence joins TRBV12-3 or TRBV12-4 and TRBJ2-4; D may be TRBD2 (6 bases). Between the trimmed V and J ends, which lost 6 bases and 8 bases, there was a span of 17 bases. This CDR3 comprises 14 residues. The CDR3 DNA reads as TGTGCCAGCAGCCGCATCGACTGGGAGGACATTCAGTACTTC. This codes for CASSRIDWEDIQYF.

The sample holds a few counts of this clonotype. The V gene is TRBV7-9, the J gene TRBJ1-1; 8 nucleotides agree with TRBD1. The junction had 18 bases not matched to a gene; V was cut back by 7 bases and J by 11 bases. The CDR3 sequence is 15 residues long. CDR1 and CDR2 (germline): SEHNR, FQNEAQ (reference sequence). Here the CDR3 DNA reads TGTGCCAGCACGGGAGCTGGACAGGGAGGGGTTCGGGCTTTCTTT. Encoded protein: CASTGAGQGGVRAFF.

This sequence joins TRBV5-8 and TRBJ2-5; D is perhaps TRBD2 (5 bases). The CDR3 totals 13 residues. V was trimmed by 6 bases and J by 2 bases, leaving 11 bases between them. Germline CDR1 and CDR2: SGHTS and YDEGEE. This CDR3 reads CASTGGGQETQYF. CDR3 coding DNA: TGTGCCAGCACCGGCGGCGGGCAAGAGACCCAGTACTTC.

The count of this clonotype is one. The V call is TRBV15, the J call TRBJ1-5; D may be TRBD1 (5 bases). The CDR3 consists of 14 residues. The V gene's germline CDR1 is LNHNV and CDR2 YYDKDF (reference sequence). The V and J ends lost 3 bases and 4 bases respectively, with 10 bases between them. The CDR3 spells CATSRGGFNQPQHF. In DNA form, the CDR3 reads TGTGCCACCAGCAGGGGGGGGTTTAATCAGCCCCAGCATTTT.

This clonotype was detected ten times or more. The J gene is TRBJ2-1, the V gene TRBV7-6; D is unresolved. V dropped 1 base and J dropped 5 bases, with 6 bases sitting between them. From germline, CDR1 is SGHVS and CDR2 FNYEAQ. CDR3 length: 13 residues. CDR3: CASSLGRNNEQFF. CDR3 bases: TGTGCCAGCAGCTTAGGGCGAAACAATGAGCAGTTCTTC.

This clonotype was seen many times. The chain uses TRBV7-9 and TRBJ2-2, with D possibly TRBD1 on 5 matching bases. V dropped 2 bases and J dropped 1 base, with 8 bases sitting between them. This CDR3 has 15 residues. Germline CDR1 and CDR2: SEHNR and FQNEAQ (reference sequence). Here the CDR3 DNA reads TGTGCCAGCAGCTTACAGGGTGTGAACACCGGGGAGCTGTTTTTT. It specifies CASSLQGVNTGELFF. The whole variable domain, filled in from reference TRBV7-9 and TRBJ2-2, reads DTGVSQNPRHKITKRGQNVTFRCDPISEHNRLYWYRQTLGQGPEFLTYFQNEAQLEKSRLLSDRFSAERPKGSFSTLEIQRTEQGDSAMYLCASSLQGVNTGELFFGEGSRLTVL.

The V gene is TRBV11-2, the J gene TRBJ2-3, with unresolved D. V was trimmed by 2 bases and J by 0 bases, leaving 15 bases between them. This CDR3 contains 17 residues. Per the germline V gene, CDR1 is SGHAT and CDR2 is FQNNGV. The CDR3 loop is CASSLSPYPGSTDTQYF. CDR3 bases: TGTGCCAGCAGCTTAAGTCCCTACCCCGGGAGCACAGATACGCAGTATTTT.